The text below deals with one T cell receptor (beta chain). One junction end disagrees with the germline gene, perhaps due to a read error. No cell sorting was done before RNA was extracted from the tissue. The data stem from a study of tumor and adjacent non-tumor tissue in lung cancer. The library came from three nested PCR rounds adapted from ARM-PCR protocols. TCRdb passed the multiplex PCR reads through MiXCR, listing each CDR3 protein once. The sample carries tens of thousands of distinct CDR3 sequences, around two thirds recorded once. Germline V gives CDR1 SGHDT, CDR2 YYEEEE. This CDR3 has 12 amino acids.

This chain connects TRBV5-6 to TRBJ2-7; D unresolved. The sequence was collected from a woman aged 70-85 years with non-small cell lung cancer. The sequencing sample was made of lung tumor tissue. The CDR3 spells CASCLSSYVQYF. The DNA of the CDR3 is TGTGCCAGCTGCCTCTCTTCCTACGTGCAGTACTTC.